The clone carrying this T cell receptor (beta chain) was counted a few times. The CDR3 totals 17 residues. V lost 3 bases to trimming and J lost 0 bases; unmatched junction nucleotides: 8. Germline V gives CDR1 MGHRA, CDR2 YSYEKL. The sample belongs to a study of beta chain features in type 1 diabetes. Study summary: There was similarity between patients and healthy donors in age, gender and cell yields.

Expressed TCRB transcripts were sequenced, since all the RNA that had been isolated was reverse transcribed. Sequenced by immunoSEQ multiplex PCR; TCRdb stores in-frame clones only, minus some. The sample lists under 800,000 clones, roughly a sixth occurring once. In total, each donor contributed a single heparinised blood draw that averaged roughly 110 mL. This TCR derives from a man between 18 and 29 years old in good health. Sequencing was performed on naive CD4+ T cells from blood. The J gene is TRBJ2-3, the V gene TRBV4-1, with TRBD2 matching 8 bases. CDR3 in amino acids: CASSQLTSGASTDTQYF. The CDR3 DNA follows: TGCGCCAGCAGCCAGTTAACTAGCGGCGCTAGCACAGATACGCAGTATTTT.